This T cell receptor beta chain emerged from a study of human T cells and chemical hapten exposure (dated by TCRdb to the early 2020s). About the investigation overall: For sensitization, 2% DPC in acetone was applied to a roughly 2 cm by roughly 2 cm area of upper inner arm skin. Throughout the roughly 25-week study period, patients were also given weekly therapeutic DPC doses on the scalp. Patch tests used Finn chambers with 0.01% DPC on the upper back, scored after 6 days by International Contact Dermatitis Research Group standards. Most of the patients in the cohort were female, and the cohort covered alopecia areata with under or over 50% scalp involvement, alopecia totalis and alopecia universalis. Libraries were combined into a pool for sequencing, and differences in TCR yield between samples came mainly from small differences in library volumes within the pool. Peripheral blood TCR repertoire changes were tracked in vivo in alopecia patients during primary and secondary sensitization to the hapten diphenylcyclopropenone (DPC). Blood was sampled from patients pre-sensitization (week 0) and at 2, 6 and about 24 weeks after DPC sensitization. Approximately 28 alopecia patients provided blood for TCR sequencing at one to four time points (pre-sensitization, 2, 6 and 24 weeks). Summary of the overall study and its limitations: DPC sensitization did not change how many TCRs were above 1 in 1000 frequency, and no evidence was found of alterations in global repertoire structure. Compared with pre-sensitization or healthy control sets, expanded TCRs formed significantly more large CDR3 similarity clusters, which is consistent with antigen-driven responses. Repeated subsampling changed both the strength of the expansion versus patch-test correlation and the threshold at which that correlation became significant. Patch test score was positively correlated with the number of PT1 expanded TCRs, with significance at thresholds 8, 16 and 32 but not at 4. Alopecia, a presumed autoimmune disease, was present in all patients, so the immune response of the patients might differ from that of healthy individuals.

On this clonotype: The specificity of this receptor is unknown. Base qualities were left out, and no much larger clone turns up one base away.

Receptor libraries were prepared by RACE. The sequencer listed for this sample is NextSeq 500. During library preparation, unique molecular identifiers were attached to individual cDNA molecules so that TCRs could be counted in a quantitative, reproducible way. Both TCR alpha and TCR beta chains were sequenced from each blood RNA sample. Concerning the study's data processing: The median number of TCRs per sample was around 100,000, ranging from roughly 20,000 to 700,000. V, J and CDR3 annotation of the TCR reads was performed with the Decombinator software suite. For the PS versus PT1 abundance plots, all samples were subsampled to the same number of TCRs (28,000). TCRs were defined as expanded if absent before sensitization and observed at least eight times at the 2-week time point. Using fastp trimming at Q25 and MiXCR clonotype assembly, TCRdb reanalyzed the public sequencing data and kept in-frame beta chains. Each entry is one CDR3 protein sequence, shown with its most common DNA and genes. The V and J calls were determined by TCRdb, not by the authors. The sample records about 360,000 distinct CDR3 sequences, around 4.8% of which are singletons. Of the sample, under 3% falls within the top ten clones.

V lost 6 bases and J lost 2 bases; the stretch between them is 18 bases long. The CDR3 starts with the cysteine, ends with the phenylalanine, and has 15 residues. Only the CDR3 DNA stays, 45 bases, in frame from base 1. The CDR1 and CDR2 encoded by the germline V gene (reference sequence) are DFQATT and SNEGSKA. Reading the label with the study, this specimen's time point is: patch test 1, 2 weeks after DPC sensitization. Interpreted using the paper, the treatment or condition label stands for: therapeutic diphenylcyclopropenone sensitization with weekly scalp DPC. At every patch-test visit, the blood draw took place before the patch test was put on. To be eligible, patients had to be aged 18 to 70, diagnosed with alopecia and judged suitable for DPC therapy, while pregnant patients were excluded. Unfractionated whole blood was collected in Tempus Blood RNA tubes, and total RNA was extracted from that blood.

The material sequenced was whole blood, taken in connection with sensitization to the hapten diphenylcyclopropenone (DPC). The clonotype was recovered from a woman aged 50 to 65 with alopecia areata. Some clones in this sample may be carry-over from other donors' samples. The receptor chain draws on TRBV20-1 and TRBJ2-3, with TRBD2 perhaps the D gene, on 6 matching bases. The sequenced DNA: TGCAGTGCCCTGGCCCGACTAGGCGCCACAGATACGCAGTATTTT. The encoded protein is CSALARLGATDTQYF.